This note documents a single TCR beta chain sequence. Its cognate antigen is unknown. Generated by immunoSEQ multiplex PCR, the TCRdb table keeps only in-frame clones and is missing some. The sample includes roughly 2,300,000 clones, 85% to 95% of them seen just once. Naive CD45RA+ and memory CD45RA-negative subsets were split from CD4+ cells. The sample comes from a study of shared clonotypes between healthy human individuals. Findings of the study overall: Generally, estimated richness proved larger in naive subsets than it did in memory subsets. Shared across a handful of donors were around 5% of the naive CD4 clonotypes. Relative to clonotypes present in all four donors, those not shared had lower generation probabilities.

Germline V gives CDR1 MGHRA, CDR2 YSYEKL. Trimming took off 6 bases at V and 8 bases at J, with 19 bases between the two ends. This CDR3 has 15 residues. Sequenced input: naive CD4+ T cells from PBMCs. The subset is: CD45RA+ positively selected. The receptor was derived from a man aged 18 to 29 in good health. Some clones in this sample may be carry-over from other donors' samples. V gene TRBV4-1 combines with J gene TRBJ1-4, with D perhaps matching TRBD1 (5 bases). This CDR3 reads CASRNPLGLGEKLFF. CDR3 nucleotides: TGCGCCAGCAGAAACCCGTTGGGGCTTGGAGAAAAACTGTTTTTT.